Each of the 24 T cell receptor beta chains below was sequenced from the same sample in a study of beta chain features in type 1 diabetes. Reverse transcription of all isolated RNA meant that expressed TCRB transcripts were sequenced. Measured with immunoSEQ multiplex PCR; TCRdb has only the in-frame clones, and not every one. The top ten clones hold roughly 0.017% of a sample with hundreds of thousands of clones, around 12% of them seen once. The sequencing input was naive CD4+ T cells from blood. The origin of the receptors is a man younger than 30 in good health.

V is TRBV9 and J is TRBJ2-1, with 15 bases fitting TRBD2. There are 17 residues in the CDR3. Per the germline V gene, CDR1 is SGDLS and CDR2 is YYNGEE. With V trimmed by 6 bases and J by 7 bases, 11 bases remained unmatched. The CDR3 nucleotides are TGTGCCAGCACCGTGTCAGGGGGGACTAGCGGGGGGAATGAGCAGTTCTTC. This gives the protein CASTVSGGTSGGNEQFF.

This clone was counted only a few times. CDR3 DNA sequence: TGTGCCAGCAGCTTGGGAGGCGGCAATCAGCCCCAGCATTTT. Protein: CASSLGGGNQPQHF. V and J are TRBV5-4 and TRBJ1-5; D gene uncertain. Trimming took 0 bases from V and 2 from J, leaving 6 bases between them. The CDR3 is 14 residues long. Germline CDR1 SGHNT, CDR2 YYREEE (reference sequence).

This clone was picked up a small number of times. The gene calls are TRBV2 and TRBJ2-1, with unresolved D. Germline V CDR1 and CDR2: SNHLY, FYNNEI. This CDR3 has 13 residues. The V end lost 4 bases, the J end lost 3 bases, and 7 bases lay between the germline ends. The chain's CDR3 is CASSAFVYNEQFF. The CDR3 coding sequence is TGTGCCAGCAGTGCTTTTGTCTACAATGAGCAGTTCTTC.

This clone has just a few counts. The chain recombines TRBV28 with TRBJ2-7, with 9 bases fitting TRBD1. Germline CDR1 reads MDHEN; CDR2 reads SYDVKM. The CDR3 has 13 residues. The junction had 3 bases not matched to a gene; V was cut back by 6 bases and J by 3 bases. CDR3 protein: CASRRQGGYEQYF. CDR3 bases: TGTGCCAGCAGAAGACAGGGGGGCTACGAGCAGTACTTC.

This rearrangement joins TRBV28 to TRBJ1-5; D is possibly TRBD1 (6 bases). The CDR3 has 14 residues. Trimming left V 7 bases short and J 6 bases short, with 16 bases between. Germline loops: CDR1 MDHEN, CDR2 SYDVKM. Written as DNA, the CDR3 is TGTGCCAGCACCTCTCAACAGGGATCTCAGCCCCAGCATTTT. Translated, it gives CASTSQQGSQPQHF.

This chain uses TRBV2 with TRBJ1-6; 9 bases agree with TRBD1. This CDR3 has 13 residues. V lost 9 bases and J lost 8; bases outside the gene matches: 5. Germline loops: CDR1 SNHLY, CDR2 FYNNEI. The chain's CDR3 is CASRDREDSPLHF. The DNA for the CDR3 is TGTGCCAGTAGGGACAGGGAGGATTCACCCCTCCACTTT.

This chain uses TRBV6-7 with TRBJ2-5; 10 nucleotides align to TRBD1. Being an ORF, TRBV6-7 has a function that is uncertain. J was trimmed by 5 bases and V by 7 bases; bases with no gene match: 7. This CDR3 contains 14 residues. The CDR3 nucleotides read TGTGCCAGCACCCCCGGGACAGGGGTGGAGACCCAGTACTTC. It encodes CASTPGTGVETQYF.

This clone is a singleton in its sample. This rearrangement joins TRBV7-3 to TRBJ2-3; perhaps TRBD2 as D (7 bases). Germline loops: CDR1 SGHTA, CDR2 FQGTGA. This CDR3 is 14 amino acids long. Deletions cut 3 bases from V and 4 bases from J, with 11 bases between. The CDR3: CASSLGGRPDTQYF. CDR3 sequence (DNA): TGTGCCAGCAGCTTGGGGGGGCGCCCAGATACGCAGTATTTT.

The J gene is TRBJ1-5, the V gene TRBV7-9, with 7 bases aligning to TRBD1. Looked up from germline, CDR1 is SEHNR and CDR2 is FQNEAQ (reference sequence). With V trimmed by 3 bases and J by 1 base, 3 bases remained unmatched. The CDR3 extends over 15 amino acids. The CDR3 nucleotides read TGTGCCAGCAGCTTGTGGACAGGCAGCAATCAGCCCCAGCATTTT. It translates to CASSLWTGSNQPQHF.

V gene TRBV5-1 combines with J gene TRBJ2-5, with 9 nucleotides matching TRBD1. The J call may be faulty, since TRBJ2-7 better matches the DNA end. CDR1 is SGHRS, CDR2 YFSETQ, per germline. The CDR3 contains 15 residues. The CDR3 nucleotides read TGCGCCAGCAGCTTGTCGACAGGGGGTTCCTACGAGCAGTACTTC. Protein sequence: CASSLSTGGSYEQYF.

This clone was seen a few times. This chain's CDR3 is CASSSVWAGFDTEAFF. The CDR3 DNA is TGTGCCAGCAGCTCAGTCTGGGCAGGGTTTGACACTGAAGCTTTCTTT. The chain joins TRBV5-4 to TRBJ1-1, with D perhaps matching TRBD1 (5 bases). In germline, CDR1 is SGHNT, CDR2 YYREEE (reference sequence). Trimming left V 3 bases short and J 3 bases short, with 18 bases between. The CDR3 totals 16 residues.

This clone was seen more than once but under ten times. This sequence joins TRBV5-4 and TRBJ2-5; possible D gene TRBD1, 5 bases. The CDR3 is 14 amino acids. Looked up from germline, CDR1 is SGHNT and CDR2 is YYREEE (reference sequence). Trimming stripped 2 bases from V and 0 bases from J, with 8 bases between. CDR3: CASSFQGNQETQYF. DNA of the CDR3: TGTGCCAGCAGCTTTCAGGGAAACCAAGAGACCCAGTACTTC.

The CDR3 here is CASSPLAGGYNEQFF. The CDR3 DNA reads as TGTGCCAGCAGCCCTCTAGCGGGAGGGTACAATGAGCAGTTCTTC. J is TRBJ2-1 and V is TRBV11-3; 12 bases agree with TRBD2. With 5 bases clipped from V and 4 bases from J, the junction kept 3 bases outside the gene matches. The germline gives CDR1 SGHNT, CDR2 YENEEA. The CDR3 spans 15 residues.

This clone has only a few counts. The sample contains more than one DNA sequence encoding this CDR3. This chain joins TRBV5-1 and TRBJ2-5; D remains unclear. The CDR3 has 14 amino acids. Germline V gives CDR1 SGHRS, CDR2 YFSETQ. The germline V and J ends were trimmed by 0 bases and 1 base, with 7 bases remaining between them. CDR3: CASSLVPGQETQYF. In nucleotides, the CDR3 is TGCGCCAGCAGCTTGGTCCCAGGCCAAGAGACCCAGTACTTC.

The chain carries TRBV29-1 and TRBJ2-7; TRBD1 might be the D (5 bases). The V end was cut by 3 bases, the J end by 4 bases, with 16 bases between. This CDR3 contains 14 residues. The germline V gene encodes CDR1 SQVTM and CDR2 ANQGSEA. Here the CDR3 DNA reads TGCAGCGTTGAGTCCAGGGATCGTGAGTACGAGCAGTACTTC. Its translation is CSVESRDREYEQYF.

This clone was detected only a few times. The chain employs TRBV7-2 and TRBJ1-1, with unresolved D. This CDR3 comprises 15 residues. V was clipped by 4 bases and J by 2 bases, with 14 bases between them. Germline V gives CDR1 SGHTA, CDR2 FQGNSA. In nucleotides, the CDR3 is TGTGCCAGCAGCTCAAAACAGAACGGAAACACTGAAGCTTTCTTT. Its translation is CASSSKQNGNTEAFF.

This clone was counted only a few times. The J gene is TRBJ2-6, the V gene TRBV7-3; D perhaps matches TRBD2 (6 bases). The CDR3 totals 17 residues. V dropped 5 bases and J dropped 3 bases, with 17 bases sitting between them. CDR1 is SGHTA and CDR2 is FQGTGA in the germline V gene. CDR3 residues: CASSPTEGFSGANVLTF. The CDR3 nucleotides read TGTGCCAGCAGCCCAACGGAGGGATTTAGTGGGGCCAACGTCCTGACTTTC.

The CDR3 protein is CASSFSQGLEQYF. Here the CDR3 DNA reads TGTGCCAGCAGCTTTTCTCAGGGACTGGAGCAGTACTTC. V is TRBV11-3 and J is TRBJ2-7, with D possibly TRBD2 on 6 matching bases. This CDR3 comprises 13 residues. Trimming removed 3 bases from V and 7 bases from J, with 13 bases in between. The germline gives CDR1 SGHNT, CDR2 YENEEA.

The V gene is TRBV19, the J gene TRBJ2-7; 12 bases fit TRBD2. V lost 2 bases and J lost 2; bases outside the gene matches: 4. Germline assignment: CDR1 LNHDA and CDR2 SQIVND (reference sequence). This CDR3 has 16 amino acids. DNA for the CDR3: TGTGCCAGTAGTATAAGGACTAGCGGGACCACCTACGAGCAGTACTTC. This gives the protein CASSIRTSGTTYEQYF.

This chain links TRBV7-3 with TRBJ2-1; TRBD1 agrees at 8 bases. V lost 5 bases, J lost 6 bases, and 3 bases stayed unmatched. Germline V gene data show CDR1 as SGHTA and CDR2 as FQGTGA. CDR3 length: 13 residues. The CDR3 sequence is CASSLGQGNEQFF. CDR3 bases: TGTGCCAGCAGCCTAGGACAGGGCAATGAGCAGTTCTTC.

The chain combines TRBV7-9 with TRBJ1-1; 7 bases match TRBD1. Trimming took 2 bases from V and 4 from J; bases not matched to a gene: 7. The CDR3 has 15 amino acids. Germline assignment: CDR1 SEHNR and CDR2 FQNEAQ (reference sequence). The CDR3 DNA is TGTGCCAGCAGCTTACTCGGGACAGCAAGCACTGAAGCTTTCTTT. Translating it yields CASSLLGTASTEAFF.

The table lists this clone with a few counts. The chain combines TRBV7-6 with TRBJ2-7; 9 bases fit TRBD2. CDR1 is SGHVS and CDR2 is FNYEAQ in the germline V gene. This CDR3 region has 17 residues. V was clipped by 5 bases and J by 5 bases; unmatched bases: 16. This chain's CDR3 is CASSPLRLAGEGDEQYF. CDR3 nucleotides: TGTGCCAGCAGCCCCCTCAGGTTAGCGGGAGAGGGGGACGAGCAGTACTTC.

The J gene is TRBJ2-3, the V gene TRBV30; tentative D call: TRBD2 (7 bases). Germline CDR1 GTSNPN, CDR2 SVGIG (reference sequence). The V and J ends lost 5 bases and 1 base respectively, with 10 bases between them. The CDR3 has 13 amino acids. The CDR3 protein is CAWGGGGTDTQYF. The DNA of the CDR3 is TGTGCCTGGGGCGGGGGCGGCACAGATACGCAGTATTTT.

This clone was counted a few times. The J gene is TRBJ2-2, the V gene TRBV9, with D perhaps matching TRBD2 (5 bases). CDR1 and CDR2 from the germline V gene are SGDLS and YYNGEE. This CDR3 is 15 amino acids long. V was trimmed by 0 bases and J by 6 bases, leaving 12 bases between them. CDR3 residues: CASSVALRGAGELFF. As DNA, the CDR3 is TGTGCCAGCAGCGTAGCTCTACGGGGTGCCGGGGAGCTGTTTTTT.